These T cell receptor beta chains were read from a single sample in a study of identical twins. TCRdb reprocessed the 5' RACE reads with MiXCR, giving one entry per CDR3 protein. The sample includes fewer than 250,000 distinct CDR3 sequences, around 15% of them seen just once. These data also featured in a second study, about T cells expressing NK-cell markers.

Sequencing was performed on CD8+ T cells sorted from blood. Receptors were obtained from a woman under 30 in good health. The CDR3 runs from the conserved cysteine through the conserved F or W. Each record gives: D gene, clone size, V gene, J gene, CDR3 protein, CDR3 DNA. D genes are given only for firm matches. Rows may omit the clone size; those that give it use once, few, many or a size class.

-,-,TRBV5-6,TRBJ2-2,CASSLYGRVYTGELFF,TGTGCCAGCAGCTTGTACGGGCGCGTATACACCGGGGAGCTGTTTTTT
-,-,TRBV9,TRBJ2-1,CASGDYNEQFF,TGTGCCAGCGGGGATTACAATGAGCAGTTCTTC
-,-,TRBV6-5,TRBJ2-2,CASSYGVPGELFF,TGTGCCAGCAGTTACGGCGTCCCCGGGGAGCTGTTTTTT
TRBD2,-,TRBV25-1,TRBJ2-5,CASNGGGTQYF,TGTGCCAGCAATGGGGGGGGGACCCAGTACTTC
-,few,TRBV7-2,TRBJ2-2,CASSLDPTRELFF,TGTGCCAGCAGCTTAGATCCAACCCGGGAGCTGTTTTTT
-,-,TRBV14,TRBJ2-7,CASSQDVQVFYEQYF,TGTGCCAGCAGCCAAGATGTGCAGGTATTCTACGAGCAGTACTTC
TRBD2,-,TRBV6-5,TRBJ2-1,CASSYFRTSSAYNEQFF,TGTGCCAGCAGTTACTTCCGGACTAGTTCTGCCTACAATGAGCAGTTCTTC
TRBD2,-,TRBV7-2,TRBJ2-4,CASSSLGDYRGNIQYF,TGTGCCAGCAGCTCCCTGGGGGACTATCGGGGCAACATTCAGTACTTC
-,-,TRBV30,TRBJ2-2,CAWSVPGELFF,TGTGCCTGGAGTGTACCCGGGGAGCTGTTTTTT
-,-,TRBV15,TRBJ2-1,CATSRDLAVEYNEQFF,TGTGCCACCAGCAGAGATCTGGCGGTGGAATACAATGAGCAGTTCTTC
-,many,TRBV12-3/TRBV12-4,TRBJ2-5,CASSFSRVETQYF,TGTGCCAGCAGTTTCTCCAGGGTAGAGACCCAGTACTTC
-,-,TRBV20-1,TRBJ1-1,CSAPREGRNTEAFF,TGCAGTGCTCCGCGCGAGGGGAGGAACACTGAAGCTTTCTTT
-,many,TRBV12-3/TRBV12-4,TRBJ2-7,CASSLAGSYEQYF,TGTGCCAGCAGTTTAGCAGGATCCTACGAGCAGTACTTC
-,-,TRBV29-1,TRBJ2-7,CSVWEPSYEQYF,TGCAGCGTTTGGGAACCCTCCTACGAGCAGTACTTC
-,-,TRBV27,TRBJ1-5,CASSSLSSRGEQPQHF,TGTGCCAGCAGTTCTTTGTCCTCACGGGGGGAACAGCCCCAGCATTTT
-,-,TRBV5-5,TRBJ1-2,CASRTDSGWYGYTF,TGTGCCAGCAGAACGGACAGTGGCTGGTATGGCTACACCTTC
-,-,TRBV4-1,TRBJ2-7,CASSQRAGAPLEQYF,TGCGCCAGCAGCCAGAGGGCCGGTGCCCCCCTCGAGCAGTACTTC
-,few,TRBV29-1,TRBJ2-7,CSARDGSYEQYF,TGCAGCGCACGGGACGGATCCTACGAGCAGTACTTC
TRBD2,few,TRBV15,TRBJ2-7,CATSRDWRGAYEQYF,TGTGCCACCAGCAGAGATTGGCGGGGGGCCTACGAGCAGTACTTC
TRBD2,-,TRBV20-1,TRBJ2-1,CSALAGGPTEQFF,TGCAGTGCTCTAGCGGGGGGGCCCACTGAGCAGTTCTTC
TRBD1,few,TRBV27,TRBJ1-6,CASRPDRTNSPLHF,TGTGCCAGCAGACCGGACAGGACTAATTCACCCCTCCACTTT
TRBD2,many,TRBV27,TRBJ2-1,CASSLFGLAGDNEQFF,TGTGCCAGCAGTTTATTCGGACTAGCGGGGGACAATGAGCAGTTCTTC
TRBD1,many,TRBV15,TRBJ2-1,CATSRTGDPYNEQFF,TGTGCCACCAGCAGAACAGGGGACCCGTACAATGAGCAGTTCTTC
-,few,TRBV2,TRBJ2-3,CASKGRRPPDTQYF,TGTGCCAGCAAGGGCAGGCGGCCGCCAGATACGCAGTATTTT
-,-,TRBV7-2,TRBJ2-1,CASSFTGSSLGEQFF,TGTGCCAGCAGCTTCACAGGGTCCTCCTTAGGGGAGCAGTTCTTC
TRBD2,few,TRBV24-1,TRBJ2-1,CATSDLAGGPGEQFF,TGTGCCACCAGTGATCTAGCGGGAGGGCCAGGGGAGCAGTTCTTC
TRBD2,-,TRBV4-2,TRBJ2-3,CASSQTVSSGLHTDTQYF,TGTGCCAGCAGCCAAACCGTCAGTAGCGGGTTACACACAGATACGCAGTATTTT
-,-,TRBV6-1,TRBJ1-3,CATEDSESSGNTIYF,TGTGCCACCGAGGACAGTGAAAGCTCTGGAAACACCATATATTTT
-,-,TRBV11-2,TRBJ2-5,CASSPRGPLRVSQETQYF,TGTGCCAGCAGCCCCCGGGGACCGCTTCGGGTCTCTCAAGAGACCCAGTACTTC
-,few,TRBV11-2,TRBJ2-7,CASSLGQGQTYEQYF,TGTGCCAGCAGCTTAGGGCAGGGGCAAACCTACGAGCAGTACTTC
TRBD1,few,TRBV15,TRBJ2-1,CATSEGTGHNDEQFF,TGTGCCACCAGCGAAGGGACAGGGCATAACGATGAGCAGTTCTTC
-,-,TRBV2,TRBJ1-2,CASPRGGSYGYTF,TGTGCCAGCCCACGGGGAGGTAGCTATGGCTACACCTTC